This T cell receptor beta chain appears in the sequencing data of a study of cytomegalovirus exposure and HLA in healthy donors. This CDR3 spans 12 amino acids. CDR1 SNHLY and CDR2 FYNNEI come from the germline V gene. V dropped 7 bases and J dropped 3 bases, with 10 bases sitting between them. Primers included in the PCR were 60 Vbeta and 13 Jbeta primers. Measured with immunoSEQ multiplex PCR; TCRdb has only the in-frame clones, and not every one. The table lists some 130,000 clones, with roughly 1.7% in the top ten. Sequenced input: PBMCs. The chain combines TRBV2 with TRBJ2-7; tentative D call: TRBD1 (5 bases). The receptor was isolated from a man between 18 and 29 years old in good health and CMV-seronegative. CDR3 nucleotides: TGTGCCAGCAAGACAGATGTCTACGAGCAGTACTTC. Protein product: CASKTDVYEQYF.